These 2 T cell receptor beta chains share one sample of origin, sequenced in a study of vaccination and CD4 T cells after COVID-19. Treatment in this sample: approximately nine-day PBMC culture with coronavirus spike peptide pools or control peptides (ViraFEST assay). At the Johns Hopkins FTIC core, DNA taken from cultured CD4+ T cells was sequenced by way of the Oncomine TCR Beta short-read assay. Using its own MiXCR run on the PCR reads, TCRdb lists one record per CDR3 protein. The repertoire consists of roughly 14,000 distinct CDR3 sequences, with about 29% occurring once and the leading ten covering over 15%. Their recognized antigens are unknown. Specimen: CD4+ T cells from blood, cultured in vitro, collected before SARS-CoV-2 vaccination. Receptors were obtained from a human donor who received a COVID-19 vaccine.

This chain uses TRBV10-3 with TRBJ1-2; D is ambiguous. Trimming removed 2 bases at V and 8 bases at J, with 9 bases between. The germline V gene has CDR1 ENHRY and CDR2 SYGVKD. The CDR3 spans 12 residues. CDR3 protein: CAISEHTDGYTF. The DNA of the CDR3 is TGTGCCATCAGTGAGCATACGGACGGCTACACCTTC.

A few counts support this clonotype. J is TRBJ1-2 and V is TRBV7-8, with a weak D call TRBD1 (5 bases). Germline lookup yields CDR1 SGHVS and CDR2 FQNEAQ. The CDR3 has 14 residues. V lost 5 bases and J lost 2, with 12 bases in between. DNA of the CDR3: TGTGCCAGCAGCCGGGGGGAAGCAAACTATGGCTACACCTTC. Amino acids: CASSRGEANYGYTF.